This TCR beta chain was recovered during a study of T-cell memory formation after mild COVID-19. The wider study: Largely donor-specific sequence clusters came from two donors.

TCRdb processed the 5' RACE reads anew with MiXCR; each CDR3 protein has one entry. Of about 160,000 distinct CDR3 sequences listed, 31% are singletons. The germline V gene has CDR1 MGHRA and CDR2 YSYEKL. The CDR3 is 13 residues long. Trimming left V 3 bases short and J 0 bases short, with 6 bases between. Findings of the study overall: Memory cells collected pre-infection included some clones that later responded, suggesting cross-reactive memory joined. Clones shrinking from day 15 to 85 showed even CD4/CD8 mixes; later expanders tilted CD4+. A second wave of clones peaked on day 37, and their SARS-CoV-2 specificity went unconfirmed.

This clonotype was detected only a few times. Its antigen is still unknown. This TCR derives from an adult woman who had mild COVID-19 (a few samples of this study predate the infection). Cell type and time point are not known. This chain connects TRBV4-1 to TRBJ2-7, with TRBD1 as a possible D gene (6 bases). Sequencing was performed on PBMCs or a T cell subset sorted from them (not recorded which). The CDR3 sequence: CASSQGASYEQYF. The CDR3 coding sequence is TGCGCCAGCAGCCAGGGGGCCTCCTACGAGCAGTACTTC.